Below, 3 T cell receptor beta chains from the same sample are listed, as sequenced in a study of T-cell memory formation after mild COVID-19. From the 5' RACE reads, TCRdb called clonotypes with MiXCR, one entry per CDR3 protein. The table lists 400,000 to 550,000 distinct CDR3 sequences, 25% of them singletons, with under 15% in the top ten. The source material was PBMCs or a T cell subset sorted from them (not recorded which). These receptors were taken from an adult woman who had mild COVID-19 (a few samples of this study predate the infection). Cell type and time point are not known.

This clonotype was detected only a few times. CDR3 nucleotides: TGTGCCAGCCGAGAAGGGAGGGGTTTGAACACTGAAGCTTTCTTT. Translated, it gives CASREGRGLNTEAFF. The chain is built from TRBV19 and TRBJ1-1, with D possibly TRBD1 on 5 matching bases. This CDR3 contains 15 residues. The V gene's germline CDR1 is LNHDA and CDR2 SQIVND (reference sequence). Trimming took off 9 bases at V and 0 bases at J, with 17 bases between the two ends.

The chain couples TRBV12-3 or TRBV12-4 to TRBJ2-3, with TRBD2 matching over 11 bases. V lost 3 bases, J lost 0 bases, and 8 bases stayed unmatched. The CDR3 consists of 18 residues. Here the CDR3 reads CASSLASGGPPSTDTQYF. The CDR3 coding sequence is TGTGCCAGCAGTTTGGCTAGCGGGGGGCCACCTAGCACAGATACGCAGTATTTT.

The chain employs TRBV6-5 and TRBJ1-1; 7 positions match TRBD1. Germline V CDR1 and CDR2: MNHEY, SVGAGI. V dropped 2 bases and J dropped 7; count of bases not matched to a gene: 4. This CDR3 contains 13 residues. The CDR3 loop is CASSYLNRGEAFF. CDR3 in DNA: TGTGCCAGCAGTTACCTCAACAGGGGTGAAGCTTTCTTT.